This T cell receptor beta chain was found in a study of T cell changes during pregnancy in multiple sclerosis. Here immunoSEQ multiplex PCR was the method, and the copy in TCRdb shows in-frame clones only, minus some. The sample has roughly 64,000 clones, roughly 92% seen once; the top ten hold roughly 1.5%. This CDR3 contains 15 residues. With V trimmed by 1 base and J by 3 bases, 4 bases remained unmatched. The germline V gene encodes CDR1 WSHSY and CDR2 SAAADI. The chain uses TRBV10-2 and TRBJ2-7, with TRBD2 identical over 9 bases. The sample consisted of peripheral blood, taken in the second trimester of pregnancy. The TCR originated in a female donor with multiple sclerosis, enrolled in a pregnancy study. CDR3 sequence: CASSEWSGGFYEQYF. The DNA for the CDR3 is TGCGCCAGCAGTGAGTGGAGCGGGGGGTTCTACGAGCAGTACTTC.